These 12 T cell receptor beta chains were sequenced from one sample in a study of identical twins. MiXCR, applied by TCRdb to the 5' RACE reads, yields one record per CDR3 protein. The profile covers 400,000 to 500,000 distinct CDR3 sequences, with less than 20% appearing a single time and less than 15% taken by the ten largest. The sequenced material came from naive T cells sorted from blood. These receptors originate from a man aged 45-65 years in good health.

V and J are TRBV7-7 and TRBJ2-3; possible D gene TRBD1, 5 bases. The ends were cut back, 5 bases at V and 6 bases at J, with 12 bases in the middle. Germline CDR1 is SSHAT and CDR2 is FNYEAQ (reference sequence). This CDR3 is 13 amino acids long. The DNA of the CDR3 is TGTGCCAGCAGCCTGGGGCAAAGGGATACGCAGTATTTT. Encoded protein: CASSLGQRDTQYF.

This clonotype was seen ten or more times. J is TRBJ2-1 and V is TRBV4-2; TRBD2 matches at 12 bases. CDR1 is LGHNA, CDR2 YNFKEQ, per germline. This CDR3 is built from 15 residues. V shed 5 bases and J 4 bases; nucleotides not matched to a gene: 3. CDR3 in amino acids: CASSKLAGGYNEQFF. In DNA form, the CDR3 reads TGTGCCAGCAGCAAGCTAGCGGGAGGGTACAATGAGCAGTTCTTC.

The chain employs TRBV10-3 and TRBJ2-5; 9 positions agree with TRBD1. The CDR3 is 12 residues long. V dropped 10 bases and J dropped 4; count of bases not matched to a gene: 4. Germline CDR1 and CDR2: ENHRY and SYGVKD. Here the CDR3 DNA reads TGTGCCACCAAGACAGGGGGAGAGACCCAGTACTTC. Translating it yields CATKTGGETQYF.

Only a few counts were recorded for this clonotype. The junction departs from germline at one end; a sequencing error may be responsible. The rearrangement links TRBV20-1 to TRBJ2-1, with D hard to call. This CDR3 comprises 12 residues. Per the germline V gene, CDR1 is DFQATT and CDR2 is SNEGSKA (reference sequence). CDR3 in DNA: TGCAGTGCTAGAGTCGGGTTCGGTCCCCCTCATTTC. It encodes CSARVGFGPPHF.

The chain links TRBV7-9 to TRBJ2-7; weak D call: TRBD2 (6 bases). Germline V gene data show CDR1 as SEHNR and CDR2 as FQNEAQ (reference sequence). The ends were cut back, 4 bases at V and 2 bases at J, with 15 bases in the middle. The CDR3 spans 15 residues. In DNA, the CDR3 is TGTGCCAGCAGCTCCGGGACTTTCTTCACCTACGAGCAGTACTTC. Protein product: CASSSGTFFTYEQYF.

This clonotype was counted ten times or more. The chain has TRBV7-6 and TRBJ2-5; D ambiguous. The CDR3 is made up of 16 amino acids. Germline assignment: CDR1 SGHVS and CDR2 FNYEAQ. Trimming left V 5 bases short and J 4 bases short, with 20 bases between. In nucleotides, the CDR3 is TGTGCCAGCAGCGCCCCGATCTGGCAGAATGGAGAGACCCAGTACTTC. As protein: CASSAPIWQNGETQYF.

The V call is TRBV15, the J call TRBJ2-7; 11 bases agree with TRBD1. CDR3 length equals 15 residues. V shed 2 bases, J shed 5 bases, and the junction held 5 bases outside the gene matches. The germline V gene has CDR1 LNHNV and CDR2 YYDKDF (reference sequence). CDR3 sequence: CATSRNGQGADEQYF. The DNA for the CDR3 is TGTGCCACCAGCAGAAACGGACAGGGGGCCGACGAGCAGTACTTC. The variable domain in full, completed from reference TRBV15 and TRBJ2-7, reads DAMVIQNPRYQVTQFGKPVTLSCSQTLNHNVMYWYQQKSSQAPKLLFHYYDKDFNNEADTPDNFQSRRPNTSFCFLDIRSPGLGDTAMYLCATSRNGQGADEQYFGPGTRLTVT.

The chain has TRBV5-1 and TRBJ2-1; 7 bases line up with TRBD2. J lost 0 bases, V lost 0 bases, and 3 bases had no gene match. This CDR3 region has 16 residues. CDR1 and CDR2 (germline): SGHRS, YFSETQ. The CDR3 is CASSLAGGYSYNEQFF. The CDR3 region has the DNA TGCGCCAGCAGCTTGGCGGGGGGATACTCCTACAATGAGCAGTTCTTC.

This clonotype showed up many times. The CDR3 DNA is TGTGCCAGCATTAACAGCGGGTCCTCCTACAATGAGCAGTTCTTC. This encodes CASINSGSSYNEQFF. V is TRBV6-2 or TRBV6-3 and J is TRBJ2-1; maybe TRBD2 (6 bases). The germline V gene encodes CDR1 MNHEY and CDR2 SVGEGT. The CDR3 length is 15 residues. Trimming cost V 7 bases and J 0 bases, with 13 bases left between them.

This clonotype was picked up a small number of times. V usage is TRBV29-1 and J usage is TRBJ1-4, with D possibly TRBD1 on 5 matching bases. CDR1 is SQVTM and CDR2 is ANQGSEA in the germline V gene. This CDR3 has 13 amino acids. V was pared by 5 bases and J by 4 bases, with 11 bases between. The CDR3 bases are TGCAGCGTTCGGGGCAGATTTAATGAAAAACTGTTTTTT. Its protein is CSVRGRFNEKLFF.

The chain employs TRBV7-9 and TRBJ2-2; D call uncertain. The CDR3 runs to 12 residues. Germline V gene lookup returns CDR1 SEHNR and CDR2 FQNEAQ (reference sequence). Trimming cost V 3 bases and J 5 bases, with 4 bases left between them. The CDR3 spells CASSFLTGELFF. The DNA for the CDR3 is TGTGCCAGCAGCTTCTTGACCGGGGAGCTGTTTTTT.

This clonotype came up many times. The rearrangement joins TRBV10-3 to TRBJ1-1; weak D call: TRBD1 (5 bases). The germline V gene has CDR1 ENHRY and CDR2 SYGVKD. Between the trimmed V and J ends, which lost 2 bases and 4 bases, there was a span of 14 bases. CDR3 length equals 15 residues. The CDR3, as DNA: TGTGCCATCAGTGAGCCCCATTTGGGGGGCACTGAAGCTTTCTTT. This encodes CAISEPHLGGTEAFF.